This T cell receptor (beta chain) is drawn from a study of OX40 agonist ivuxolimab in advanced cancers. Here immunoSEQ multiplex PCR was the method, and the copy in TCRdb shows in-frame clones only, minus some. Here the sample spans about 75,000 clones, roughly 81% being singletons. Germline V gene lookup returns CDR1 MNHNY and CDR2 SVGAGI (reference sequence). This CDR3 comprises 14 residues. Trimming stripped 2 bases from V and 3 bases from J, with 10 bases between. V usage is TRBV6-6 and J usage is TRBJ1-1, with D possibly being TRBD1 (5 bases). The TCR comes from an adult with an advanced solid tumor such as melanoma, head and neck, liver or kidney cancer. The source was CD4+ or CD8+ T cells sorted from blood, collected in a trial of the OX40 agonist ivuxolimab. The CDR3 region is CASSYNPGYTEAFF. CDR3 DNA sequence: TGTGCCAGCAGTTACAACCCAGGGTACACTGAAGCTTTCTTT.